The 12 T cell receptor beta chains below come from one sample, sequenced in a study of T cells in localized non-small cell lung cancer. Clones were read by immunoSEQ multiplex PCR, and TCRdb kept only the in-frame ones, dropping some. The sample comprises around 20,000 clones, over 80% of which are singletons, and 25% rests with the top ten. This specimen consisted of peripheral blood, obtained before any cancer treatment. The receptors stem from a female donor older than 55 with stage I lung adenocarcinoma.

This clone was found a few times. The J gene is TRBJ1-4, the V gene TRBV2; 8 bases fit TRBD1. The germline V gene encodes CDR1 SNHLY and CDR2 FYNNEI. This CDR3 spans 14 amino acids. The V and J ends lost 7 bases and 7 bases, in that order; junction bases with no gene match: 8. CDR3 region: CASILGTGGEKLFF. CDR3 sequence (DNA): TGTGCCAGCATCCTCGGGACAGGAGGTGAAAAACTGTTTTTT.

Here the CDR3 DNA reads TGTGCCAGCAGCTTGTATCCAGATAACACTGAAGCTTTCTTT. Translation: CASSLYPDNTEAFF. The J gene is TRBJ1-1, the V gene TRBV5-4; D gene unclear. Germline V gene sequence: CDR1 SGHNT, CDR2 YYREEE (reference sequence). Deletions cut 1 base from V and 2 bases from J, with 9 bases between. This CDR3 is 14 amino acids long.

The CDR3 loop is CASRFTGGHYEQYF. In DNA, the CDR3 is TGTGCCAGCAGATTTACCGGGGGCCATTACGAGCAGTACTTC. This chain uses TRBV5-5 with TRBJ2-7; either TRBD1 or TRBD2 may fit D (6 bases each). V was cut by 5 bases and J by 4 bases, with 16 bases left in between. This CDR3 contains 14 residues. In germline, CDR1 is SGHKS, CDR2 YYEKEE (reference sequence).

The chain has TRBV7-2 and TRBJ1-1; D is ambiguous. The V end was cut by 7 bases, the J end by 4 bases, with 10 bases between. CDR3 length: 12 amino acids. Per the germline V gene, CDR1 is SGHTA and CDR2 is FQGNSA. CDR3 bases: TGTGCCAGCAACATTGGTATCACTGAAGCTTTCTTT. It codes for CASNIGITEAFF.

Only one count was recorded for this clone. This rearrangement joins TRBV27 to TRBJ2-1; 10 bases line up with TRBD2. V lost 6 bases and J lost 6; bases outside the gene matches: 2. CDR3 length: 13 amino acids. CDR1 is MNHEY and CDR2 is SMNVEV in the germline V gene (reference sequence). DNA for the CDR3: TGTGCCAGCAGACTAGCGGGGTCCAATGAGCAGTTCTTC. It codes for CASRLAGSNEQFF.

This clone was observed once. The chain recombines TRBV19 with TRBJ1-1; no clear D. The CDR3 is 15 residues long. V was clipped by 6 bases and J by 1 base, with 15 bases between them. The germline V gene encodes CDR1 LNHDA and CDR2 SQIVND (reference sequence). CDR3 sequence reads: CASSQPSRSNTEAFF. CDR3 DNA sequence: TGTGCCAGTAGCCAACCTAGTAGGTCGAACACTGAAGCTTTCTTT.

This rearrangement joins TRBV30 to TRBJ2-3, with D unresolved. The CDR3 has 11 residues. Germline lookup yields CDR1 GTSNPN and CDR2 SVGIG (reference sequence). Trimming took 2 bases from V and 4 from J, leaving 4 bases between them. The CDR3 region has the DNA TGTGCCTGGAGTTGGTCAGATACGCAGTATTTT. This encodes CAWSWSDTQYF.

The chain couples TRBV11-3 to TRBJ2-2, with D possibly called TRBD1 or TRBD2 (5 bases each). Trimming took 1 base from V and 0 from J, leaving 12 bases between them. This CDR3 is 17 amino acids long. The V gene's germline CDR1 is SGHNT and CDR2 YENEEA. The CDR3: CASSLGGRQPNTGELFF. The CDR3, as DNA: TGTGCCAGCAGCTTAGGGGGACGGCAACCGAACACCGGGGAGCTGTTTTTT.

The gene calls are TRBV6-1 and TRBJ1-5; D not resolved. V dropped 6 bases and J dropped 2 bases, with 11 bases sitting between them. The CDR3 consists of 14 residues. The germline V gene encodes CDR1 MNHNS and CDR2 SASEGT. The CDR3 bases are TGTGCCAGCAGGGCGACTGGGGGCAATCAGCCCCAGCATTTT. Protein: CASRATGGNQPQHF.

In this sample, this clone turned up once. The chain couples TRBV18 to TRBJ2-1; 12 nucleotides align to TRBD1. V lost 0 bases to trimming and J lost 8 bases; unmatched junction nucleotides: 5. Germline assignment: CDR1 KGHSH and CDR2 LQKENI. There are 16 residues in the CDR3. CDR3 DNA sequence: TGTGCCAGCTCACCACCCTTGGGACAGGGGGCCGATGAGCAGTTCTTC. Its protein product is CASSPPLGQGADEQFF.

The genes are TRBV29-1 and TRBJ2-3; D not certain. The CDR3 sequence is 10 residues long. V was shortened by 6 bases and J by 6 bases, with 7 bases between the two germline ends. Germline-derived CDR1 and CDR2 are SQVTM and ANQGSEA. CDR3: CSVVGDTQYF. CDR3 nucleotides: TGCAGCGTCGTCGGCGATACGCAGTATTTT.

This clone was recorded a few times. This chain joins TRBV30 and TRBJ1-6; D is perhaps TRBD1 (5 bases). Looked up from germline, CDR1 is GTSNPN and CDR2 is SVGIG (reference sequence). Deletions cut 5 bases from V and 10 bases from J, with 15 bases between. The CDR3 has 13 amino acids. The CDR3 region is CAWGPGGGSPLHF. In nucleotides, the CDR3 is TGTGCCTGGGGCCCGGGCGGGGGATCACCCCTCCACTTT.